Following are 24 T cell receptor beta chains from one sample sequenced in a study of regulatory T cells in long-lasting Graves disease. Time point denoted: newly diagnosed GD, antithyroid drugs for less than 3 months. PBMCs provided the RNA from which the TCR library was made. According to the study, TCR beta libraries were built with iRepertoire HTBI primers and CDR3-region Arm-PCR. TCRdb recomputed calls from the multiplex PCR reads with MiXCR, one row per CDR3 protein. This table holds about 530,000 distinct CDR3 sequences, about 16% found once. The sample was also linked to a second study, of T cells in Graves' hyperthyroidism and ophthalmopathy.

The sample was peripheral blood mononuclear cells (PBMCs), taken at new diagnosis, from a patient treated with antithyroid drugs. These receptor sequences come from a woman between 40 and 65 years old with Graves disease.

The CDR3 loop is CSARDPGTGGNTEAFF. The DNA for the CDR3 is TGCAGTGCTAGAGATCCGGGCACCGGCGGGAACACTGAAGCTTTCTTT. The rearrangement links TRBV20-1 to TRBJ1-1; D gene unclear. Trimming stripped 0 bases from V and 1 base from J, with 15 bases between. CDR3 length: 16 amino acids. The germline CDR1 and CDR2 sequences are DFQATT and SNEGSKA (reference sequence).

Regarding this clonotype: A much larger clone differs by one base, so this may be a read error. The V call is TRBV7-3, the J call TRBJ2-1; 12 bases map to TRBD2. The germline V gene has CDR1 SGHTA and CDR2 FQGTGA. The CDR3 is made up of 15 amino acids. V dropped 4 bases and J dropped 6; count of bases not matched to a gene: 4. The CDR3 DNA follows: TGTGCCAGCAGCTGGGAACTAGCGGGGGGCAATGAGCAGTTCTTC. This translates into CASSWELAGGNEQFF. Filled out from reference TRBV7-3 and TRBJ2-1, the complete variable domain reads GAGVSQTPSNKVTEKGKYVELRCDPISGHTALYWYRQSLGQGPEFLIYFQGTGAADDSGLPNDRFFAVRPEGSVSTLKIQRTERGDSAVYLCASSWELAGGNEQFFGPGTRLTVL.

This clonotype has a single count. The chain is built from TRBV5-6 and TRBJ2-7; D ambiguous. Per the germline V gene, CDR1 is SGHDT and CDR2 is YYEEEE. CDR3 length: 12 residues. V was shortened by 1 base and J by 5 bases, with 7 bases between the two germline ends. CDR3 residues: CASSLSPNEQYF. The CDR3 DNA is TGTGCCAGCAGCTTGAGTCCTAACGAGCAGTACTTC. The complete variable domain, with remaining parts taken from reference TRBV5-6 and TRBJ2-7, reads DAGVTQSPTHLIKTRGQQVTLRCSPKSGHDTVSWYQQALGQGPQFIFQYYEEEERQRGNFPDRFSGHQFPNYSSELNVNALLLGDSALYLCASSLSPNEQYFGPGTRLTVT.

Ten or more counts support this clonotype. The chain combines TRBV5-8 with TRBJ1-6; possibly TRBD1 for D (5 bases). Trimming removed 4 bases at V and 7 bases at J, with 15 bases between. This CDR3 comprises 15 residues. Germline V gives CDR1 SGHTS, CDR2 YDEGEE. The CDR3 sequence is CASSLTVLANSPLHF. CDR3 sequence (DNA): TGTGCCAGCAGCCTGACAGTATTGGCGAATTCACCCCTCCACTTT.

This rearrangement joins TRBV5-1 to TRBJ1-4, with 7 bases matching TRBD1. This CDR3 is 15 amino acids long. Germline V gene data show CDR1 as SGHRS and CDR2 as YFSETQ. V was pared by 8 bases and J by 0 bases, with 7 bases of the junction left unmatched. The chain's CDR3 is CASKTGATTNEKLFF. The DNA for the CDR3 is TGCGCCAGTAAAACAGGGGCCACAACTAATGAAAAACTGTTTTTT.

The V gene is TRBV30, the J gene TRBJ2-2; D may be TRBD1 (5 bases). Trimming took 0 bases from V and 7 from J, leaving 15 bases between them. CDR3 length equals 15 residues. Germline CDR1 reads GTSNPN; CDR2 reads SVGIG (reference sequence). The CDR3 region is CAWSVLSGNIGELFF. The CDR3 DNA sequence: TGTGCCTGGAGTGTACTTTCAGGGAATATCGGGGAGCTGTTTTTT.

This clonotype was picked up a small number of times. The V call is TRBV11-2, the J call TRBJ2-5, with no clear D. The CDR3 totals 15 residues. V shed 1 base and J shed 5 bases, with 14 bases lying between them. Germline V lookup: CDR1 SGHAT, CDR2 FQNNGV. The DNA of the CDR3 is TGTGCCAGCAGCTTAGGTTGGCGTAATGCGGAGACCCAGTACTTC. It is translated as CASSLGWRNAETQYF.

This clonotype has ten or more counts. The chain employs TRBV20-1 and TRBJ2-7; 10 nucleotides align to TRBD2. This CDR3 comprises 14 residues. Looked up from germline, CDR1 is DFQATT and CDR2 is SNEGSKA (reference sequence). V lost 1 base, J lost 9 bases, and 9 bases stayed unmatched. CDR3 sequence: CSARVSGGAPGQYF. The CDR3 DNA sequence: TGCAGTGCTAGAGTAAGCGGGGGGGCTCCCGGGCAGTACTTC.

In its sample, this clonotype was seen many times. CDR3 DNA sequence: TGCGCCAGCAGCTTCGGGACTCAGTTTCCCTACGAGCAGTACTTC. This encodes CASSFGTQFPYEQYF. The V call is TRBV4-1, the J call TRBJ2-7; maybe TRBD2 (6 bases). The germline CDR1 and CDR2 sequences are MGHRA and YSYEKL. Trimming shortened V by 5 bases and J by 2 bases, and 16 bases separated the two germline ends. CDR3 length: 15 residues.

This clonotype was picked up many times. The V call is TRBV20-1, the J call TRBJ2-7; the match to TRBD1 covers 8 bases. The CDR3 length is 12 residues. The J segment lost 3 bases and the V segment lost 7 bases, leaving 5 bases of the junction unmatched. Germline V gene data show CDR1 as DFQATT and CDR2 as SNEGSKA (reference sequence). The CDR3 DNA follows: TGCAGTGTCAGGGGGCATGGCTACGAGCAGTACTTC. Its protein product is CSVRGHGYEQYF.

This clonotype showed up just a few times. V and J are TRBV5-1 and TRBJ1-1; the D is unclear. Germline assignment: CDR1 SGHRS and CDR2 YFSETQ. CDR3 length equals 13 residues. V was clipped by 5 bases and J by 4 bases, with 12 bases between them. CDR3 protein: CASRPTDSTEAFF. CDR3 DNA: TGCGCCAGCAGACCCACAGATAGCACTGAAGCTTTCTTT.

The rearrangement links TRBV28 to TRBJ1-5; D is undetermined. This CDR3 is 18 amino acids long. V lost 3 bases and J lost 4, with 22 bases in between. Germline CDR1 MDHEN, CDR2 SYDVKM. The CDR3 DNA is TGTGCCAGCAGTTTTTTAGACCACCATATCTCCCTTAATCAGCCCCAGCATTTT. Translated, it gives CASSFLDHHISLNQPQHF.

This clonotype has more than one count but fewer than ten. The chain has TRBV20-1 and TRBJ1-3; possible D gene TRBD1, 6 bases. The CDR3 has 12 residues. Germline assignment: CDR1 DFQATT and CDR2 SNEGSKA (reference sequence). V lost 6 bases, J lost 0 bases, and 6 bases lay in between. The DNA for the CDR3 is TGCAGTGCGGACAGCTCTGGAAACACCATATATTTT. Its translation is CSADSSGNTIYF.

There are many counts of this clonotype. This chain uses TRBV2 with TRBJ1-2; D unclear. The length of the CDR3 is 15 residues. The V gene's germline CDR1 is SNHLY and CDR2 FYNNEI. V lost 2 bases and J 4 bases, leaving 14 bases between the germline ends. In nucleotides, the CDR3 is TGTGCCAGCAGTGAACTTTCCGGGCAGCTCTATGGCTACACCTTC. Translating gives CASSELSGQLYGYTF.

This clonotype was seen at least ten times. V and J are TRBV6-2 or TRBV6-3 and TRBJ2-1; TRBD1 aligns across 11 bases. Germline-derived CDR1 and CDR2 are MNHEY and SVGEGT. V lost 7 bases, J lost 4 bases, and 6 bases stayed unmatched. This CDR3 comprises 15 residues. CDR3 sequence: CASTLGQGDYNEQFF. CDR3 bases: TGTGCCAGCACCTTGGGACAGGGGGATTACAATGAGCAGTTCTTC.

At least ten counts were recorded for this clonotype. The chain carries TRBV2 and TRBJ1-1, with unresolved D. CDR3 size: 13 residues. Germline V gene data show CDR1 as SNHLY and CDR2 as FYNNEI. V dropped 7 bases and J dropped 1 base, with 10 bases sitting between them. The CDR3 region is CASKRAPNTEAFF. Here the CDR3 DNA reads TGTGCCAGCAAGCGGGCCCCGAACACTGAAGCTTTCTTT.

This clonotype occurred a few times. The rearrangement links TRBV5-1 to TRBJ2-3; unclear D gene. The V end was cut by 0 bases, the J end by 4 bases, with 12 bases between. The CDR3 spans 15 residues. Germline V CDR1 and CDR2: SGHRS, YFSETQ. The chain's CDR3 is CASSLVIAASDTQYF. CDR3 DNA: TGCGCCAGCAGCTTGGTAATAGCCGCGTCAGATACGCAGTATTTT.

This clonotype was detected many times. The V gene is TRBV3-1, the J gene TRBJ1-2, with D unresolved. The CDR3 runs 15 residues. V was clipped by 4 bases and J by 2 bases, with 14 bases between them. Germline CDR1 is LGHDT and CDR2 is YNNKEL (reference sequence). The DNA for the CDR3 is TGTGCCAGCAGCCCGACCTTGACCGGGAACTATGGCTACACCTTC. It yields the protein CASSPTLTGNYGYTF.

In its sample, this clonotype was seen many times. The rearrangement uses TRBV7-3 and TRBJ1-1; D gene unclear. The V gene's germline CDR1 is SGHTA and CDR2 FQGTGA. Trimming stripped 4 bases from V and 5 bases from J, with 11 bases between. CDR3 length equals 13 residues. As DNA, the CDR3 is TGTGCCAGCAGCTCCCTACTCGGAACTGAAGCTTTCTTT. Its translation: CASSSLLGTEAFF.

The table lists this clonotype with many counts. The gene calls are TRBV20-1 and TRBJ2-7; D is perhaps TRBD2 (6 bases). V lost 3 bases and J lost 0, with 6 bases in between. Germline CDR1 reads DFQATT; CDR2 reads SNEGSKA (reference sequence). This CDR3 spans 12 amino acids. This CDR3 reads CSASGSSYEQYF. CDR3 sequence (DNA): TGCAGTGCTAGCGGGAGCTCCTACGAGCAGTACTTC.

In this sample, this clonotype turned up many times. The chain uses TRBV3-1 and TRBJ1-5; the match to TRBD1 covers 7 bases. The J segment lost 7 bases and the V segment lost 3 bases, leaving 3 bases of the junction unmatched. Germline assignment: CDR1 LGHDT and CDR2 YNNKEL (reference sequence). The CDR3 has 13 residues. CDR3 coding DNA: TGTGCCAGCAGCCATGACAGGGTCCAGCCCCAGCATTTT. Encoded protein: CASSHDRVQPQHF.

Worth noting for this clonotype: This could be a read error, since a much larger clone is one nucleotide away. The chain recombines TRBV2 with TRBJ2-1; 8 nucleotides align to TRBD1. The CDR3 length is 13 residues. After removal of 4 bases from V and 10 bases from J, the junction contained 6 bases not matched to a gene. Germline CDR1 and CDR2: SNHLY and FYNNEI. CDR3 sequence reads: CASSGQGTYEQFF. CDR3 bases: TGTGCCAGCAGTGGACAGGGGACCTACGAGCAGTTCTTC.

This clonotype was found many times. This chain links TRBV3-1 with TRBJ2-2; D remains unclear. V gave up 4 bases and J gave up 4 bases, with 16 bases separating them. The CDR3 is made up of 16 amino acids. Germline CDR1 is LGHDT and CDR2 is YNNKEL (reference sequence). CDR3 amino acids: CASSPPSSMGTGELFF. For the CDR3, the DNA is TGTGCCAGCAGCCCACCCTCGAGCATGGGCACCGGGGAGCTGTTTTTT.

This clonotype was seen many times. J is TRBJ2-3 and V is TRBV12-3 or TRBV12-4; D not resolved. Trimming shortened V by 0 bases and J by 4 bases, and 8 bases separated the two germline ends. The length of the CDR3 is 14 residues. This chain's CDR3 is CASSLAGSSDTQYF. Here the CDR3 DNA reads TGTGCCAGCAGTTTAGCGGGTTCTTCAGATACGCAGTATTTT.